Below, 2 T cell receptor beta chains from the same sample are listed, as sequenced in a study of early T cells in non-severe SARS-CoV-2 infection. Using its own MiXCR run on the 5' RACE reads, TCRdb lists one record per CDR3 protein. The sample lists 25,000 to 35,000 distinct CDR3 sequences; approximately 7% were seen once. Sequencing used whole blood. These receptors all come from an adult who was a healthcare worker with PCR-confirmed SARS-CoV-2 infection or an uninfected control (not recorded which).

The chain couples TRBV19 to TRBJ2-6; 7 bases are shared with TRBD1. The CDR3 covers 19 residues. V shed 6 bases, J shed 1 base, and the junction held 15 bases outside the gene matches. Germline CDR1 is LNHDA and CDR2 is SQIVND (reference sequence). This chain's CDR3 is CASRMFRQGAMSGANVLTF. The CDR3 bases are TGTGCCAGTAGAATGTTTCGACAGGGCGCTATGTCTGGGGCCAACGTCCTGACTTTC.

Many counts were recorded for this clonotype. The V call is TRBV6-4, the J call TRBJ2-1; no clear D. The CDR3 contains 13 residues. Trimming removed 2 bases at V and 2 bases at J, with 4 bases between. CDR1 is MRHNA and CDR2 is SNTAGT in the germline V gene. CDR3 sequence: CASSDGPYNEQFF. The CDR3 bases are TGTGCCAGCAGTGACGGCCCCTACAATGAGCAGTTCTTC.